The text below deals with one T cell receptor beta chain. TCRdb's table, derived via immunoSEQ multiplex PCR, lists solely in-frame clones and lacks some. Altogether about 10,000 clones are present, 80% to 90% being singletons, with the ten largest covering around 15%. Time point defined: neoterminal ileum biopsy at postoperative endoscopy, about 6 months after surgery. Germline CDR1 and CDR2: LNHDA and SQIVND (reference sequence). Between the trimmed V and J ends, which lost 7 bases and 8 bases, there was a span of 14 bases. The CDR3 sequence is 12 residues long. The data belong to a study of T cell repertoires in ileal Crohn's disease. The overall study: Thiopurines (around twelve) or anti-TNF agents (roughly 18) were given postoperatively to about half.

The sequenced sample was ileal tissue. The source is an adult with Crohn's disease. The genes are TRBV19 and TRBJ1-2; D remains ambiguous. The CDR3 sequence: CASTRGNRGYTF. CDR3 coding DNA: TGTGCCAGTACCAGAGGTAATCGAGGCTACACCTTC.